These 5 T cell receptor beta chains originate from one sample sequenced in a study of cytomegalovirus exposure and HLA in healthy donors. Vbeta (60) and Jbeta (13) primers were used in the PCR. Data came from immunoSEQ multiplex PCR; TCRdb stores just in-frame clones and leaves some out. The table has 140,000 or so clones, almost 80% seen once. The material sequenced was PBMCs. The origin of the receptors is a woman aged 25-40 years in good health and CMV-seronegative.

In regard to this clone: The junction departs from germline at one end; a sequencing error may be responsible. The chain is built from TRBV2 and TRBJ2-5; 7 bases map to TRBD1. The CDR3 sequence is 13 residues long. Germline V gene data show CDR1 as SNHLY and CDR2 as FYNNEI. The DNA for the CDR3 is TGTGCCAGTAGTGAGACAGGGCAAGAGACCCAGTACTTC. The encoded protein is CASSETGQETQYF. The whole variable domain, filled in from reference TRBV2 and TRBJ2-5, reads EPEVTQTPSHQVTQMGQEVILRCVPISNHLYFYWYRQILGQKVEFLVSFYNNEISEKSEIFDDQFSVERPDGSNFTLKIRSTKLEDSAMYFCASSETGQETQYFGPGTRLLVL.

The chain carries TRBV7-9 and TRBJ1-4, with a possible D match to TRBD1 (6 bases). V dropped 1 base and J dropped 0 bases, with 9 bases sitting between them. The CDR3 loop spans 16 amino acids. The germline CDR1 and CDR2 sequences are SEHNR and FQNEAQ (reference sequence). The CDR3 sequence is CASSLGTETTNEKLFF. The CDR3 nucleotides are TGTGCCAGCAGCTTAGGGACAGAAACAACTAATGAAAAACTGTTTTTT.

CDR3 sequence reads: CASSVGQSNQPQHF. CDR3 sequence (DNA): TGTGCCAGCAGCGTGGGACAGAGCAATCAGCCCCAGCATTTT. V gene TRBV9 combines with J gene TRBJ1-5; 7 nucleotides match TRBD1. This CDR3 has 14 amino acids. In germline, CDR1 is SGDLS, CDR2 YYNGEE. V was clipped by 2 bases and J by 1 base; unmatched bases: 0.

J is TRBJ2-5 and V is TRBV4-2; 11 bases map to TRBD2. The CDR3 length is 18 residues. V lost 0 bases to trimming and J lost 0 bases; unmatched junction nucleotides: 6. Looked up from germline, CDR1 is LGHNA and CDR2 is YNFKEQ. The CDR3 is CASSQETSGGSYQETQYF. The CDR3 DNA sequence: TGTGCCAGCAGCCAAGAAACTAGCGGGGGCTCGTACCAAGAGACCCAGTACTTC.

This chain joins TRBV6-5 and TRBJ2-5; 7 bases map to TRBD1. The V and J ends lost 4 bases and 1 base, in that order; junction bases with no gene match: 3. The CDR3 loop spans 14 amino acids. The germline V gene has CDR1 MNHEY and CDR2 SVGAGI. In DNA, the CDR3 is TGTGCCAGCAGTTCCACAGGGGCCCAAGAGACCCAGTACTTC. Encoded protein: CASSSTGAQETQYF.